These 24 T cell receptor beta chains were sequenced from one sample in a study of technical replicates of blood from a few donors. Assay used: immunoSEQ multiplex PCR; TCRdb lists only in-frame clones, some missing. The sample lists under 85,000 clones, about 92% occurring once. Sequencing was performed on T cells isolated from PBMCs. The receptors originated from a human donor in good health.

This sequence joins TRBV4-1 and TRBJ2-7; D may be TRBD2 (5 bases). The ends were cut back, 0 bases at V and 0 bases at J, with 9 bases in the middle. The CDR3 extends over 15 amino acids. Germline-derived CDR1 and CDR2 are MGHRA and YSYEKL. The CDR3 protein is CASSQEADSSYEQYF. The DNA of the CDR3 is TGCGCCAGCAGCCAAGAAGCGGACTCCTCCTACGAGCAGTACTTC.

On this clone: At one boundary the junction diverges from the germline segment, which might be a read error. V and J are TRBV4-1 and TRBJ1-1; D may be TRBD1 (6 bases). This CDR3 region has 14 residues. Per the germline V gene, CDR1 is MGHRA and CDR2 is YSYEKL. The CDR3: CASSQGDTNTEAFF. For the CDR3, the DNA is TGCGCCAGCAGTCAAGGGGACACCAACACTGAAGCTTTCTTT.

V usage is TRBV10-3 and J usage is TRBJ2-1; D is possibly TRBD2 (6 bases). V was cut by 4 bases and J by 6 bases, with 19 bases left in between. Germline values: CDR1 ENHRY, CDR2 SYGVKD. This CDR3 is built from 16 residues. CDR3 nucleotides: TGTGCCATCAGTGTGACGGGACTTAAAGCCTCCAATGAGCAGTTCTTC. It encodes CAISVTGLKASNEQFF.

The chain employs TRBV27 and TRBJ2-2; tentative D call: TRBD1 (6 bases). Looked up from germline, CDR1 is MNHEY and CDR2 is SMNVEV (reference sequence). V lost 4 bases to trimming and J lost 7 bases, with 13 bases between them. The CDR3 spans 14 residues. Here the CDR3 DNA reads TGTGCCAGCAGTTCGTCCAGGGGTGTCGGGGAGCTGTTTTTT. As protein: CASSSSRGVGELFF.

The chain combines TRBV5-1 with TRBJ1-1, with D possibly being TRBD1 (6 bases). CDR1 is SGHRS, CDR2 YFSETQ, per germline. Trimming took 7 bases from V and 2 from J, leaving 15 bases between them. CDR3 length: 14 amino acids. As DNA, the CDR3 is TGCGCCAGCCGCCGGGGACAAACTAACACTGAAGCTTTCTTT. This codes for CASRRGQTNTEAFF.

V and J are TRBV7-9 and TRBJ1-1; D possibly corresponds to TRBD1 (5 bases). The CDR3 contains 12 residues. Trimming cost V 4 bases and J 6 bases, with 9 bases left between them. Germline assignment: CDR1 SEHNR and CDR2 FQNEAQ (reference sequence). CDR3 sequence: CASSWGVSEAFF. The CDR3, as DNA: TGTGCCAGCAGCTGGGGGGTGTCTGAAGCTTTCTTT.

This chain links TRBV19 with TRBJ1-2; D remains unclear. Germline V gene sequence: CDR1 LNHDA, CDR2 SQIVND (reference sequence). Trimming took 5 bases from V and 6 from J, leaving 7 bases between them. The length of the CDR3 is 11 residues. The CDR3: CASSGADGYTF. CDR3 DNA: TGTGCCAGTAGTGGAGCGGATGGCTACACCTTC. The full variable domain, completed using reference TRBV19 and TRBJ1-2, is DGGITQSPKYLFRKEGQNVTLSCEQNLNHDAMYWYRQDPGQGLRLIYYSQIVNDFQKGDIAEGYSVSREKKESFPLTVTSAQKNPTAFYLCASSGADGYTFGSGTRLTVV.

This clone showed up just once. This sequence joins TRBV30 and TRBJ1-1; 9 bases agree with TRBD1. CDR3 length: 12 amino acids. V shed 5 bases and J 3 bases; nucleotides not matched to a gene: 1. Germline assignment: CDR1 GTSNPN and CDR2 SVGIG (reference sequence). The CDR3 DNA follows: TGTGCCTGGGGGACAGGGTACACTGAAGCTTTCTTT. As protein: CAWGTGYTEAFF. The full variable domain, in which reference TRBV30 and TRBJ1-1 provide the parts outside the CDR3, is SQTIHQWPATLVQPVGSPLSLECTVEGTSNPNLYWYRQAAGRGLQLLFYSVGIGQISSEVPQNLSASRPQDRQFILSSKKLLLSDSGFYLCAWGTGYTEAFFGQGTRLTVV.

The chain has TRBV11-1 and TRBJ2-1; 9 positions agree with TRBD1. V shed 5 bases, J shed 4 bases, and the junction held 6 bases outside the gene matches. The V gene's germline CDR1 is SGHAT and CDR2 FQDESV (reference sequence). The CDR3 has 15 amino acids. The CDR3, as DNA: TGTGCCAGCAGCCACCGGGACAGGGAATACAATGAGCAGTTCTTC. Protein: CASSHRDREYNEQFF.

The V and J genes are TRBV6-5 and TRBJ2-5; TRBD1 might be the D (6 bases). Per germline, CDR1 MNHEY and CDR2 SVGAGI. The germline V and J ends were trimmed by 4 bases and 5 bases, with 14 bases remaining between them. This CDR3 spans 14 amino acids. Written as DNA, the CDR3 is TGTGCCAGCAGTTCTACAGGGCCCCAGGAGACCCAGTACTTC. This sequence encodes CASSSTGPQETQYF.

This clone was seen once. The J gene is TRBJ1-3, the V gene TRBV18; 8 bases align to TRBD1. The CDR3 is 16 residues long. CDR1 is KGHSH, CDR2 LQKENI, per germline. J was trimmed by 0 bases and V by 5 bases; bases with no gene match: 6. DNA of the CDR3: TGTGCCAGCTCAACCAGGGGGCAAAGCTCTGGAAACACCATATATTTT. Encoded protein: CASSTRGQSSGNTIYF.

The rearrangement uses TRBV6-5 and TRBJ2-1, with D perhaps TRBD2 (5 bases). This CDR3 comprises 12 residues. Germline V gene data show CDR1 as MNHEY and CDR2 as SVGAGI. V was pared by 8 bases and J by 6 bases, with 11 bases between. The CDR3 sequence: CASQGSTNEQFF. Written as DNA, the CDR3 is TGTGCCAGCCAAGGGAGTACCAATGAGCAGTTCTTC.

This chain joins TRBV4-2 and TRBJ1-2; D not certain. This CDR3 is 16 amino acids long. Germline CDR1 LGHNA, CDR2 YNFKEQ. The V and J ends lost 0 bases and 3 bases respectively, with 14 bases between them. The CDR3: CASSQEQLLEDYGYTF. CDR3 sequence (DNA): TGTGCCAGCAGCCAAGAGCAGCTCCTCGAGGACTATGGCTACACCTTC.

V is TRBV19 and J is TRBJ1-5; the match to TRBD1 covers 7 bases. The V gene end was trimmed by 2 bases and the J gene end by 3 bases; junction bases not matched to a gene: 7. The germline gives CDR1 LNHDA, CDR2 SQIVND (reference sequence). The CDR3 consists of 16 residues. Here the CDR3 reads CASSILNRGINQPQHF. The DNA for the CDR3 is TGTGCCAGTAGTATATTAAACAGGGGAATCAATCAGCCCCAGCATTTT. Filled out from reference TRBV19 and TRBJ1-5, the complete variable domain reads DGGITQSPKYLFRKEGQNVTLSCEQNLNHDAMYWYRQDPGQGLRLIYYSQIVNDFQKGDIAEGYSVSREKKESFPLTVTSAQKNPTAFYLCASSILNRGINQPQHFGDGTRLSIL.

This clone is a singleton in its sample. The V gene is TRBV28, the J gene TRBJ2-1; 9 bases line up with TRBD2. Trimming cost V 2 bases and J 6 bases; bases outside gene matches: 5. This CDR3 spans 15 amino acids. Germline CDR1 is MDHEN and CDR2 is SYDVKM. CDR3 amino acids: CASSLRREGRNEQFF. CDR3 nucleotides: TGTGCCAGCAGTTTACGGCGGGAGGGCCGCAATGAGCAGTTCTTC.

V and J are TRBV9 and TRBJ2-7; TRBD2 might be the D (6 bases). This CDR3 region has 16 residues. CDR1 is SGDLS, CDR2 YYNGEE, per germline. V lost 4 bases, J lost 4 bases, and 21 bases lay in between. The CDR3 sequence: CASSLANLSSTYEQYF. In DNA, the CDR3 is TGTGCCAGCAGCCTAGCGAATCTCTCTTCCACTTACGAGCAGTACTTC.

The chain employs TRBV19 and TRBJ1-1; no clear D gene. The CDR3 consists of 12 residues. V lost 2 bases to trimming and J lost 6 bases, with 7 bases between them. The germline V gene encodes CDR1 LNHDA and CDR2 SQIVND (reference sequence). CDR3 in DNA: TGTGCCAGTAGTATAAATCCGGCTGAAGCTTTCTTT. This codes for CASSINPAEAFF.

This rearrangement joins TRBV11-3 to TRBJ1-1, with 7 bases fitting TRBD1. V was pared by 5 bases and J by 5 bases, with 8 bases of the junction left unmatched. Germline CDR1 reads SGHNT; CDR2 reads YENEEA. The CDR3 contains 14 residues. CDR3 DNA sequence: TGTGCCAGCAGCAAAGACAGGGTAGAAACTGAAGCTTTCTTT. Residues: CASSKDRVETEAFF.

This chain links TRBV6-1 with TRBJ2-4, with 9 bases that match TRBD2. The V and J ends lost 3 bases and 0 bases, in that order; junction bases with no gene match: 6. The CDR3 totals 17 residues. Germline V lookup: CDR1 MNHNS, CDR2 SASEGT. CDR3: CASSDLAGRLAKNIQYF. In nucleotides, the CDR3 is TGTGCCAGCAGTGACCTAGCGGGACGGCTAGCCAAAAACATTCAGTACTTC.

The chain combines TRBV2 with TRBJ2-5; D is unresolved. The CDR3 spans 12 residues. Germline values: CDR1 SNHLY, CDR2 FYNNEI. Trimming took 6 bases from V and 5 from J, leaving 10 bases between them. For the CDR3, the DNA is TGTGCCAGCAGACATACCTTGGAGACCCAGTACTTC. Its translation is CASRHTLETQYF. Drawing the rest from reference TRBV2 and TRBJ2-5, the complete variable domain is EPEVTQTPSHQVTQMGQEVILRCVPISNHLYFYWYRQILGQKVEFLVSFYNNEISEKSEIFDDQFSVERPDGSNFTLKIRSTKLEDSAMYFCASRHTLETQYFGPGTRLLVL.

This sequence joins TRBV10-3 and TRBJ2-2; D possibly corresponds to TRBD2 (5 bases). The CDR3 runs to 16 residues. The germline CDR1 and CDR2 sequences are ENHRY and SYGVKD. Trimming shortened V by 4 bases and J by 4 bases, and 16 bases separated the two germline ends. This chain's CDR3 is CAISGPKRGSTGELFF. CDR3 in DNA: TGTGCCATCAGTGGCCCCAAGCGAGGGAGCACCGGGGAGCTGTTTTTT.

The chain has TRBV30 and TRBJ1-2; D call uncertain. The CDR3 has 13 amino acids. V lost 2 bases and J 1 base, leaving 8 bases between the germline ends. Per the germline V gene, CDR1 is GTSNPN and CDR2 is SVGIG (reference sequence). DNA for the CDR3: TGTGCCTGGAGTTCTGATAGTAACTATGGCTACACCTTC. Its protein product is CAWSSDSNYGYTF.

V is TRBV29-1 and J is TRBJ2-1, with D possibly TRBD1 on 6 matching bases. This CDR3 comprises 14 residues. The V end lost 5 bases, the J end lost 4 bases, and 15 bases lay between the germline ends. The germline gives CDR1 SQVTM, CDR2 ANQGSEA. Here the CDR3 reads CSVSTDSRYNEQFF. Written as DNA, the CDR3 is TGCAGCGTTAGCACGGACAGCCGATACAATGAGCAGTTCTTC.

V usage is TRBV18 and J usage is TRBJ1-2, with TRBD1 matching over 7 bases. The junction had 6 bases not matched to a gene; V was cut back by 6 bases and J by 5 bases. CDR1 KGHSH and CDR2 LQKENI come from the germline V gene. The CDR3 contains 13 residues. The CDR3 region is CASSRDSSYGYTF. The DNA for the CDR3 is TGTGCCAGCTCTCGGGACAGTTCATATGGCTACACCTTC.